This TCR beta chain was retrieved from a study of T-cell memory formation after mild COVID-19. Trimming left V 5 bases short and J 4 bases short, with 12 bases between. Germline V gives CDR1 SGHVS, CDR2 FNYEAQ. The CDR3 runs to 14 residues. Details on this clonotype: Its antigen remains unidentified.

Points from the study as a whole: Contracting CD4+ clones sat mainly in CM and EM; CD8+ in EMRA. Some responding clones appeared in pre-infection memory, suggesting cross-reactive memory joined.

cDNA libraries for TCR alpha and TCR beta, carrying sample barcodes and UMIs, came from 5'RACE with constant-segment primers. TCRdb used MiXCR to reprocess the 5' RACE reads, holding one entry per CDR3 protein. The sample carries 300,000 to 350,000 distinct CDR3 sequences, roughly a fifth recorded once. The V call is TRBV7-6, the J call TRBJ1-5, with D perhaps matching TRBD1 (6 bases). The receptor was isolated from a man in his late teens or twenties who had mild COVID-19 (a few samples of this study predate the infection). Cell type and time point are not known. The source material was PBMCs or a T cell subset sorted from them (not recorded which). The CDR3 here is CASSPPGDNQPQHF. In DNA form, the CDR3 reads TGTGCCAGCAGCCCCCCAGGGGATAATCAGCCCCAGCATTTT.